The 27 T cell receptor beta chains presented below share a single source sample, sequenced in a study of T cells in Graves' hyperthyroidism and ophthalmopathy. TCR beta CDR3 sequences were amplified from RNA transcripts. TCR CDR3 regions were first amplified by RT-PCR with HTBI primers. MiXCR was run by TCRdb on the multiplex PCR reads, yielding one entry per CDR3 protein. The table includes about 420,000 distinct CDR3 sequences, about an eighth detected once. Sequencing was carried out using blood. These receptors came from a woman between 18 and 29 years old with Graves' hyperthyroidism.

The sample holds many counts of this clonotype. V gene TRBV30 combines with J gene TRBJ1-3, with 7 bases aligning to TRBD1. The CDR3 consists of 15 residues. The V segment lost 3 bases and the J segment 0 bases; nucleotides outside the gene matches: 5. Germline loops: CDR1 GTSNPN, CDR2 SVGIG (reference sequence). CDR3 protein: CAWSLDRVSGNTIYF. The CDR3 region has the DNA TGTGCCTGGAGCCTCGACAGGGTCTCTGGAAACACCATATATTTT. Based on the CDR3 plus reference TRBV30 and TRBJ1-3, the full variable domain is SQTIHQWPATLVQPVGSPLSLECTVEGTSNPNLYWYRQAAGRGLQLLFYSVGIGQISSEVPQNLSASRPQDRQFILSSKKLLLSDSGFYLCAWSLDRVSGNTIYFGEGSWLTVV.

This clonotype has at least ten counts. This chain joins TRBV2 and TRBJ2-5; 8 nucleotides agree with TRBD1. V was clipped by 8 bases and J by 1 base; unmatched bases: 3. From germline, CDR1 is SNHLY and CDR2 FYNNEI. The CDR3 covers 13 residues. The CDR3 region is CASHRGIQETQYF. CDR3 nucleotide sequence: TGTGCCAGCCACAGGGGGATCCAAGAGACCCAGTACTTC.

Note on this clonotype: A single base separates this from a much larger clone, so it may be a read error. The rearrangement joins TRBV7-2 to TRBJ2-7; possibly TRBD2 for D (5 bases). V gave up 1 base and J gave up 3 bases, with 13 bases separating them. This CDR3 is built from 15 residues. CDR1 and CDR2 (germline): SGHTA, FQGNSA. The CDR3 is CASSLEAGQRYEQYF. Here the CDR3 DNA reads TGTGCCAGCAGCTTAGAGGCGGGCCAGCGCTACGAGCAGTACTTC. The variable domain in full, completed from reference TRBV7-2 and TRBJ2-7, reads GAGVSQSPSNKVTEKGKDVELRCDPISGHTALYWYRQSLGQGLEFLIYFQGNSAPDKSGLPSDRFSAERTGGSVSTLTIQRTQQEDSAVYLCASSLEAGQRYEQYFGPGTRLTVT.

The rearrangement joins TRBV18 to TRBJ1-5, with D possibly being TRBD1 (6 bases). Germline V gives CDR1 KGHSH, CDR2 LQKENI. Trimming shortened V by 3 bases and J by 2 bases, and 17 bases separated the two germline ends. The CDR3 extends over 17 amino acids. This CDR3 reads CASSPLDRSLGNQPQHF. The CDR3 coding sequence is TGTGCCAGCTCACCGTTGGACAGATCCTTGGGCAATCAGCCCCAGCATTTT.

This rearrangement joins TRBV24-1 to TRBJ2-6; D is unclear. Germline assignment: CDR1 KGHDR and CDR2 SFDVKD. The CDR3 sequence is 18 residues long. Trimming removed 5 bases from V and 3 bases from J, with 19 bases in between. The CDR3 DNA reads as TGTGCCACCAGTGGTGTGGACGCCTCTGGTATTGGGGCCAACGTCCTGACTTTC. Translated, it gives CATSGVDASGIGANVLTF.

The chain employs TRBV20-1 and TRBJ2-3, with TRBD2 as a possible D gene (7 bases). The germline V gene has CDR1 DFQATT and CDR2 SNEGSKA (reference sequence). The CDR3 extends over 14 amino acids. Trimming removed 6 bases at V and 3 bases at J, with 16 bases between. The CDR3 loop reads CSAWGRERTDTQYF. Written as DNA, the CDR3 is TGCAGTGCCTGGGGGCGGGAGCGGACAGATACGCAGTATTTT.

In its sample, this clonotype was seen many times. The gene calls are TRBV20-1 and TRBJ2-3; 8 bases are a match to TRBD1. The CDR3 runs to 14 residues. The germline gives CDR1 DFQATT, CDR2 SNEGSKA (reference sequence). V lost 6 bases, J lost 0 bases, and 5 bases stayed unmatched. The CDR3 is CSALRDRSTDTQYF. CDR3 in DNA: TGCAGTGCGCTCCGGGACAGGAGCACAGATACGCAGTATTTT.

The sample holds many counts of this clonotype. The chain is built from TRBV30 and TRBJ1-1, with 7 nucleotides matching TRBD1. Trimming at V came to 0 bases and at J to 2 bases, leaving 3 bases not matched to a gene. The germline gives CDR1 GTSNPN, CDR2 SVGIG (reference sequence). The CDR3 totals 14 residues. CDR3 sequence (DNA): TGTGCCTGGAGTGTGGGACAGAGAAACACTGAAGCTTTCTTT. It codes for CAWSVGQRNTEAFF. The full variable domain, completed using reference TRBV30 and TRBJ1-1, is SQTIHQWPATLVQPVGSPLSLECTVEGTSNPNLYWYRQAAGRGLQLLFYSVGIGQISSEVPQNLSASRPQDRQFILSSKKLLLSDSGFYLCAWSVGQRNTEAFFGQGTRLTVV.

In its sample, this clonotype was seen a few times. The gene calls are TRBV6-5 and TRBJ2-5; 8 bases are a match to TRBD2. There are 16 residues in the CDR3. The V gene's germline CDR1 is MNHEY and CDR2 SVGAGI. J lost 5 bases, V lost 1 base, and 9 bases had no gene match. CDR3 bases: TGTGCCAGCAGTTACTTAACTAGCGGAGCACTGGAGACCCAGTACTTC. Residues: CASSYLTSGALETQYF.

The sample holds many counts of this clonotype. J is TRBJ2-2 and V is TRBV28; TRBD1 is a possible D gene (6 bases). Per the germline V gene, CDR1 is MDHEN and CDR2 is SYDVKM. V shed 10 bases and J shed 3 bases, with 18 bases lying between them. The length of the CDR3 is 15 residues. CDR3 nucleotide sequence: TGTGCCACCACTGACCTGACAGGATACACCGGGGAGCTGTTTTTT. This translates into CATTDLTGYTGELFF.

V is TRBV29-1 and J is TRBJ1-4; the match to TRBD1 covers 7 bases. Per germline, CDR1 SQVTM and CDR2 ANQGSEA. With V trimmed by 5 bases and J by 3 bases, 3 bases remained unmatched. This CDR3 has 13 amino acids. The CDR3: CSVSGTANEKLFF. The DNA of the CDR3 is TGCAGCGTTTCCGGGACAGCTAATGAAAAACTGTTTTTT.

At least ten counts were recorded for this clonotype. CDR3 sequence (DNA): TGCAGTGCTGGGGGAGGACGGGCCTACGAGCAGTACTTC. As protein: CSAGGGRAYEQYF. This chain uses TRBV20-1 with TRBJ2-7, with D maybe TRBD2 (6 bases). Trimming removed 5 bases at V and 2 bases at J, with 13 bases between. The CDR3 is made up of 13 amino acids. Germline lookup yields CDR1 DFQATT and CDR2 SNEGSKA (reference sequence).

This clonotype was counted at least ten times. The rearrangement uses TRBV6-1 and TRBJ2-2; D might be TRBD2 (6 bases). Between the trimmed V and J ends, which lost 6 bases and 0 bases, there was a span of 14 bases. Germline assignment: CDR1 MNHNS and CDR2 SASEGT. The CDR3 extends over 16 amino acids. The CDR3 coding sequence is TGTGCCAGCAGAGGCGGGACCTCAACGAACACCGGGGAGCTGTTTTTT. Translated: CASRGGTSTNTGELFF.

This clonotype was found many times. The V call is TRBV10-3, the J call TRBJ2-5; D uncertain. Germline-derived CDR1 and CDR2 are ENHRY and SYGVKD. Trimming took 2 bases from V and 4 from J, leaving 14 bases between them. CDR3 length: 15 residues. CDR3 region: CAISETRSSRETQYF. The CDR3 nucleotides are TGTGCCATCAGTGAGACCAGGTCATCCCGAGAGACCCAGTACTTC.

The chain is built from TRBV25-1 and TRBJ1-2, with D unresolved. The V gene's germline CDR1 is MGHDK and CDR2 SYGVNS. The germline V and J ends were trimmed by 3 bases and 3 bases, with 11 bases remaining between them. The CDR3 spans 14 residues. CDR3 DNA sequence: TGTGCCAGCAGTGAGTCGTCCCGGGACTATGGCTACACCTTC. As protein: CASSESSRDYGYTF.

This clonotype was seen repeatedly, ten times or more. The chain joins TRBV28 to TRBJ2-7; D possibly corresponds to TRBD2 (6 bases). CDR3 length: 14 residues. The V and J ends lost 7 bases and 4 bases respectively, with 17 bases between them. Germline values: CDR1 MDHEN, CDR2 SYDVKM. For the CDR3, the DNA is TGTGCCAGCACCTCGGGGCGGGGACTGTACGAGCAGTACTTC. It specifies CASTSGRGLYEQYF.

This clonotype has a count of ten or more. This chain uses TRBV2 with TRBJ2-1, with 9 nucleotides matching TRBD1. This CDR3 is built from 14 residues. V dropped 8 bases and J dropped 7; count of bases not matched to a gene: 9. Germline CDR1 is SNHLY and CDR2 is FYNNEI. DNA of the CDR3: TGTGCCAGCTTACCCACAGGGGGCATTAATGAGCAGTTCTTC. This encodes CASLPTGGINEQFF.

This clonotype was found many times. The chain has TRBV20-1 and TRBJ2-3; TRBD2 agrees at 10 bases. V was pared by 2 bases and J by 3 bases, with 2 bases of the junction left unmatched. CDR3 size: 14 residues. Germline V lookup: CDR1 DFQATT, CDR2 SNEGSKA (reference sequence). The CDR3 DNA sequence: TGCAGTGCTAGACTAGCGGGAGTAACAGATACGCAGTATTTT. Its protein is CSARLAGVTDTQYF.

The table lists this clonotype with many counts. J is TRBJ2-7 and V is TRBV24-1; D is perhaps TRBD1 (6 bases). The V end lost 4 bases, the J end lost 3 bases, and 15 bases lay between the germline ends. The CDR3 is made up of 15 amino acids. Germline V lookup: CDR1 KGHDR, CDR2 SFDVKD. CDR3 amino acids: CATSDAGATVYEQYF. The CDR3 bases are TGTGCCACCAGTGACGCAGGGGCTACCGTCTACGAGCAGTACTTC.

About this clonotype: A much larger clone is a single base away; this may be a read error. The chain is built from TRBV6-5 and TRBJ2-7; tentatively, D is TRBD1 or TRBD2 (5 bases each). The DNA matches TRBJ2-1 better at its end, which makes the J call doubtful. The CDR3 is 16 residues long. Germline CDR1 is MNHEY and CDR2 is SVGAGI. The CDR3 is CASSTRGRTNSYEQFF. CDR3 bases: TGTGCCAGCAGTACTAGGGGACGGACCAACTCCTACGAGCAGTTCTTC.

Many counts were recorded for this clonotype. A much larger clone sits a single nucleotide away, making a read error possible. CDR3 in amino acids: CVTDRAGANVLTF. The CDR3 region has the DNA TGTGTCACCGACAGGGCCGGGGCCAACGTCCTGACTTTC. The gene calls are TRBV28 and TRBJ2-6, with TRBD1 identical over 7 bases. Germline V gives CDR1 MDHEN, CDR2 SYDVKM. This CDR3 region has 13 residues.

Note on this clonotype: This may be a read error, as it is one base from a much larger clone. The rearrangement joins TRBV5-6 to TRBJ1-1, with D maybe TRBD1 (5 bases). Per the germline V gene, CDR1 is SGHDT and CDR2 is YYEEEE. The V end lost 2 bases, the J end lost 7 bases, and 9 bases lay between the germline ends. CDR3 length equals 12 residues. CDR3 in amino acids: CASSFEGNEAFF. DNA for the CDR3: TGTGCCAGCAGCTTTGAGGGGAATGAAGCTTTCTTT.

This clonotype was detected ten times or more. The chain recombines TRBV6-6 with TRBJ1-1; D ambiguous. Trimming cost V 0 bases and J 2 bases, with 4 bases left between them. The CDR3 length is 13 residues. Germline V gene lookup returns CDR1 MNHNY and CDR2 SVGAGI (reference sequence). The CDR3 DNA reads as TGTGCCAGCAGTTACTCCTCAAACACTGAAGCTTTCTTT. Encoded protein: CASSYSSNTEAFF.

In this sample, this clonotype turned up many times. V gene TRBV6-4 combines with J gene TRBJ2-3; 10 nucleotides agree with TRBD2. J lost 4 bases, V lost 4 bases, and 5 bases had no gene match. Germline CDR1 and CDR2: MRHNA and SNTAGT. There are 15 residues in the CDR3. The CDR3 is CASSALAGESDTQYF. DNA for the CDR3: TGTGCCAGCAGTGCGCTAGCGGGAGAGTCAGATACGCAGTATTTT.

This clonotype was detected many times. The chain recombines TRBV27 with TRBJ2-1; D is perhaps TRBD2 (5 bases). CDR1 is MNHEY, CDR2 SMNVEV, per germline (reference sequence). Trimming stripped 2 bases from V and 7 bases from J, with 6 bases between. The CDR3 spans 12 residues. In DNA form, the CDR3 reads TGTGCCAGCAGTTTAGGGGAGAATGAGCAGTTCTTC. Translating it yields CASSLGENEQFF.

This clonotype turned up a few times. Being one base from a much bigger clone, this may be a read error. The chain recombines TRBV4-3 with TRBJ1-1; a weak D match, TRBD1 (6 bases). This CDR3 comprises 12 residues. Germline-derived CDR1 and CDR2 are LGHNA and YSLEER. V lost 1 base and J 11 bases, leaving 11 bases between the germline ends. The DNA of the CDR3 is TGCGCCAGCAGCCAAGTTAGGACAGCCGCTTTCTTT. Residues: CASSQVRTAAFF.

This clonotype was counted between two and nine times. The CDR3 DNA reads TGTGCCAGCTCACCACCTAGCGGGAGGGCTCGGCACAATGAGCAGTTCTTC. Amino acid sequence: CASSPPSGRARHNEQFF. This chain links TRBV18 with TRBJ2-1; 11 nucleotides align to TRBD2. The J segment lost 5 bases and the V segment lost 0 bases, leaving 6 bases of the junction unmatched. This CDR3 is 17 amino acids long. Germline CDR1 KGHSH, CDR2 LQKENI.